Each of the 5 T cell receptor beta chains below was sequenced from the same sample in a study of blood T cell repertoires in COVID-19. Sequencing used immunoSEQ multiplex PCR; TCRdb keeps in-frame clones, though not all of them. The data contain some 72,000 clones, about 90% of them singletons. Sequenced sample: peripheral blood. These receptor sequences come from a man aged 50 to 59 with active COVID-19.

This chain connects TRBV14 to TRBJ2-7; D might be TRBD1 (6 bases). The V gene lost 0 bases and the J gene lost 7 bases, with 13 bases spanning the gap. CDR3 length equals 14 residues. Germline V CDR1 and CDR2: SGHDN, FVKESK. CDR3 in DNA: TGTGCCAGCAGCCAAGATAGGACAGCGCGGGAGCAGTACTTC. This translates into CASSQDRTAREQYF. Full variable domain (remainder filled in from reference TRBV14 and TRBJ2-7): EAGVTQFPSHSVIEKGQTVTLRCDPISGHDNLYWYRRVMGKEIKFLLHFVKESKQDESGMPNNRFLAERTGGTYSTLKVQPAELEDSGVYFCASSQDRTAREQYFGPGTRLTVT.

CDR3 region: CASSIETGTATYEQYF. In DNA, the CDR3 is TGTGCCAGTAGTATAGAAACCGGGACAGCCACTTACGAGCAGTACTTC. V and J are TRBV19 and TRBJ2-7; 7 bases fit TRBD1. V dropped 0 bases and J dropped 4; count of bases not matched to a gene: 9. Germline V gene sequence: CDR1 LNHDA, CDR2 SQIVND (reference sequence). This CDR3 comprises 16 residues.

The chain recombines TRBV28 with TRBJ2-7, with 8 positions matching TRBD1. The CDR3 loop spans 15 amino acids. V shed 5 bases, J shed 0 bases, and the junction held 6 bases outside the gene matches. CDR1 MDHEN and CDR2 SYDVKM come from the germline V gene. CDR3 in amino acids: CASSPTDRDSYEQYF. The CDR3 DNA reads as TGTGCCAGCAGTCCCACGGACAGGGACTCCTACGAGCAGTACTTC. The whole variable domain, filled in from reference TRBV28 and TRBJ2-7, reads DVKVTQSSRYLVKRTGEKVFLECVQDMDHENMFWYRQDPGLGLRLIYFSYDVKMKEKGDIPEGYSVSREKKERFSLILESASTNQTSMYLCASSPTDRDSYEQYFGPGTRLTVT.

CDR3 DNA sequence: TGTGCCAGCAGCTTTCAGGGGAACACTGAAGCTTTCTTT. Its translation is CASSFQGNTEAFF. V and J are TRBV11-2 and TRBJ1-1, with a tentative D call TRBD1 (5 bases). Trimming removed 3 bases at V and 1 base at J, with 6 bases between. Germline assignment: CDR1 SGHAT and CDR2 FQNNGV. The CDR3 has 13 residues.

This chain joins TRBV24-1 and TRBJ2-3, with D perhaps TRBD2 (6 bases). Trimming removed 2 bases from V and 6 bases from J, with 20 bases in between. The CDR3 runs to 17 residues. The germline V gene has CDR1 KGHDR and CDR2 SFDVKD. Here the CDR3 DNA reads TGTGCCACCAGTGATTCCCGCCTTCCCGGCGGGGTCGATACGCAGTATTTT. This gives the protein CATSDSRLPGGVDTQYF.